What follows is one T cell receptor (beta chain) and its context. Its target is not known. The data were obtained in a study of T cell responses to AZD1222 COVID-19 vaccine. Study context: Whether given at about 4 or about 12 weeks, second doses were pooled. Notes on the study in general: Dominant CD4 TCR responses targeted spike regions 160-218 and 743-854.

Only in-frame clones appear in the TCRdb table, and some are missing; sequencing was by immunoSEQ multiplex PCR. The sample lists over 100,000 clones, approximately 87% occurring once. The CDR3 has 15 amino acids. CDR1 is MNHEY and CDR2 is SMNVEV in the germline V gene (reference sequence). V lost 1 base and J 8 bases, leaving 15 bases between the germline ends. The sequence was collected from an adult in good health. The chain uses TRBV27 and TRBJ2-1; D is uncertain. Sequences were derived from peripheral blood, sampled on day 0 of AZD1222 vaccination. In DNA, the CDR3 is TGTGCCAGCAGTTTATATTCCAGGTTTGGAGATGAGCAGTTCTTC. Translated, it gives CASSLYSRFGDEQFF.